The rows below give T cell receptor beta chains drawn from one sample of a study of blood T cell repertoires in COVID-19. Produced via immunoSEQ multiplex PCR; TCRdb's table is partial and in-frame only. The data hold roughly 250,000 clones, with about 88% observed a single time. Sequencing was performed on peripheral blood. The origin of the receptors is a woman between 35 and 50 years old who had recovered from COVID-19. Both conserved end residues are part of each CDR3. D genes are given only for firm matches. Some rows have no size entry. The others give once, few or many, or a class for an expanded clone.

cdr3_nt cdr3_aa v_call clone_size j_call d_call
TGCGCCAGCAGCTTGGATCACGGGACAGGAGGTTACAATGAGCAGTTCTTC CASSLDHGTGGYNEQFF TRBV5-1 . TRBJ2-1 TRBD1
TGTGCCAGCAGCACGCGGACAGGGGGAAGCAATCAGCCCCAGCATTTT CASSTRTGGSNQPQHF TRBV7-2 . TRBJ1-5 TRBD1
TGTGCTAGTGGTGATACAGGGGGAGTTTACGAGCAGTACTTC CASGDTGGVYEQYF TRBV12-5 once TRBJ2-7 TRBD1
TGCGCCAGCAGCTTTTCGGTGCTGGATGAGCAGTTCTTC CASSFSVLDEQFF TRBV5-1 . TRBJ2-1 .
TGTGCCACCAGCAGAGATGGGGGCGGTGGGGCCAACGTCCTGACTTTC CATSRDGGGGANVLTF TRBV15 . TRBJ2-6 .
TGTGCCAGCAGCTTAGGTCGACTAACTTACTACGAGCAGTACTTC CASSLGRLTYYEQYF TRBV7-2 . TRBJ2-7 .
TGCGCCAGCAGCCAGGTTCAGGGGGCCTCCCGGGAGGAGCAGTACTTC CASSQVQGASREEQYF TRBV4-1 . TRBJ2-7 TRBD1
TGTGCCAGCAGCTCCGGACCGGGACAGCGACATGGCTACACCTTC CASSSGPGQRHGYTF TRBV11-3 . TRBJ1-2 TRBD1
TGTGCCAGCAGCCCCCAGGGACTAAACACTGAAGCTTTCTTT CASSPQGLNTEAFF TRBV7-2 . TRBJ1-1 .
TGTGCCGAAAAAGGGGCGGTATCCTACAATGAGCAGTTCTTC CAEKGAVSYNEQFF TRBV6-5 . TRBJ2-1 .
TGTGCCAGCAGGCCGGGACAGGGGGCCAGTCAGCCCCAGCATTTT CASRPGQGASQPQHF TRBV28 few TRBJ1-5 TRBD1
TGTGCCAGTAGCAGCACCAAACCCCGGACAAGTGAAGCTTTCTTT CASSSTKPRTSEAFF TRBV19 . TRBJ1-1 .
TGTGCCAGCAGTCGGGACAGCGCTGCAACTAATGAAAAACTGTTTTTT CASSRDSAATNEKLFF TRBV28 . TRBJ1-4 TRBD1
TGCAGCGTTGAGCAGTACAGGGGGTTAACTGGGGAGACCCAGTACTTC CSVEQYRGLTGETQYF TRBV29-1 . TRBJ2-5 TRBD1
TGTGCCAGCAGCTTAGAAGGTGCTAGCGGGAAGTACGAGCAGTACTTC CASSLEGASGKYEQYF TRBV7-2 . TRBJ2-7 TRBD2
TGTGCCAGTAGGAGGACAGGAACTAATGAAAAACTGTTTTTT CASRRTGTNEKLFF TRBV19 . TRBJ1-4 TRBD1
TGTGCCAGCAGTTACTCGATCCGGGGGATTTTCTCCTATAATTCACCCCTCCACTTT CASSYSIRGIFSYNSPLHF TRBV6-2/TRBV6-3 once TRBJ1-6 .
TGTGCCAGCAGGGCAGGGGGGTCGATTAGCAATCAGCCCCAGCATTTT CASRAGGSISNQPQHF TRBV28 . TRBJ1-5 TRBD1
TGTGCCAGCACTGGCAGCGCCTACAATGAGCAGTTCTTC CASTGSAYNEQFF TRBV6-6 . TRBJ2-1 .
TGTGCCAGCAGCAAGGACAGGACGCCTCTGAGTTACGAGCAGTACTTC CASSKDRTPLSYEQYF TRBV21-1 . TRBJ2-7 .
TGTGCCAGTAGTGTGGAAGGGGCCAAAGTAAATTCACCCCTCCACTTT CASSVEGAKVNSPLHF TRBV19 . TRBJ1-6 .
TGTGCCAGCAGTTACTACAACAGGGACTACGAGCAGTACTTC CASSYYNRDYEQYF TRBV6-2/TRBV6-3 . TRBJ2-7 .
TGTGCCAGCAGCCAAAGGGCCAGGGGGGCGAACACCGGGGAGCTGTTTTTT CASSQRARGANTGELFF TRBV3-1/TRBV3-2 . TRBJ2-2 .
TGTGCCAGCTCACCACTCAAGGCGGCAGTCTACGAGCAGTACTTC CASSPLKAAVYEQYF TRBV18 . TRBJ2-7 .
TGTGCCAGCAGCTTGGGAGTCGTCGGAGCTAACTATGGCTACACCTTC CASSLGVVGANYGYTF TRBV5-6 . TRBJ1-2 .
TGTGCCAGCAGCGGGCGCACCATCGGGGGTCAAGAGACCCAGTACTTC CASSGRTIGGQETQYF TRBV3-1/TRBV3-2 . TRBJ2-5 .
TGTGCCAGCAGTTTCCGGGAGGGCTACACCTTC CASSFREGYTF TRBV28 . TRBJ1-2 .
TGTGCCACCAGCAGAGGGGCTTTGGGCCTAGCGGGCACAGATACGCAGTATTTT CATSRGALGLAGTDTQYF TRBV15 . TRBJ2-3 TRBD2
TGTGCCAGCAGCTTATATGACAATGAGCAGTTCTTC CASSLYDNEQFF TRBV7-9 . TRBJ2-1 .
TGTGCCAGCAGCAATTTGAGGGCGATCAACTATGGCTACACCTTC CASSNLRAINYGYTF TRBV6-2/TRBV6-3 . TRBJ1-2 .
TGTGCCAGCAGTTTGGGAGGGACAGGGGCCCTCGAGCAGTACTTC CASSLGGTGALEQYF TRBV28 . TRBJ2-7 TRBD1
TGTGCCAGCAGCAGCCAGGGAGAGGGGGTATACAATGAGCAGTTCTTC CASSSQGEGVYNEQFF TRBV7-2 . TRBJ2-1 .
TGTGCCAGCGACAGCCCTGTCTATAATTCACCCCTCCACTTT CASDSPVYNSPLHF TRBV7-2 . TRBJ1-6 .
TGTGCCAGCAGCTGGGACAGGAACAATGAGCAGTTCTTC CASSWDRNNEQFF TRBV5-6 . TRBJ2-1 TRBD1
TGTGCCACCAGCAGAGGGGACAGCCAGCTCAATCAGCCCCAGCATTTT CATSRGDSQLNQPQHF TRBV15 . TRBJ1-5 TRBD1
TGTGCCAGCAGCTTAGAAGGGACAGGGGAAGAGACCCAGTACTTC CASSLEGTGEETQYF TRBV7-2 . TRBJ2-5 TRBD1
TGTGCCAGCAGCCAGAACTCCCAGACGGGACTAGAAGAGACCCAGTACTTC CASSQNSQTGLEETQYF TRBV4-2 . TRBJ2-5 TRBD2
TGTGCTAGTGGTTTGTATCACAAAGCGAAACAGGGGCCCAATGAGCAGTTCTTC CASGLYHKAKQGPNEQFF TRBV12-5 . TRBJ2-1 TRBD1
TGTGCCAGCAGCCAAGTCGGTGGGCCTTCGAACACCGAGGAGCTGTTTTTT CASSQVGGPSNTEELFF TRBV4-2 . TRBJ2-2 .
TGCAGCGTTAGTCTCCTAGCCGCAGATACGCAGTATTTT CSVSLLAADTQYF TRBV29-1 . TRBJ2-3 .
TGTGCCTGGAGTGTCCGACAGGGTACGCACAATGAGCAGTTCTTC CAWSVRQGTHNEQFF TRBV30 . TRBJ2-1 TRBD1
TGTGCCAGCAGCCCGAGGGACAACTCTGGAAACACCATATATTTT CASSPRDNSGNTIYF TRBV7-8 . TRBJ1-3 .
TGTGCCAGCAGTTTACCTAGCGGGGGGGGTGGCTACAATGAGCAGTTCTTC CASSLPSGGGGYNEQFF TRBV27 . TRBJ2-1 TRBD2
TGCGCCAGCAGCCGGGATTCCAACTATGGCTACACCTTC CASSRDSNYGYTF TRBV5-1 . TRBJ1-2 .
TGCGCCAGCAGCCAAGATCTTGGGGGGGTTGGCAATCAGCCCCAGCATTTT CASSQDLGGVGNQPQHF TRBV4-3 once TRBJ1-5 .
TGTGCCAGTACGGGACAGGGCTTGAATCAGCCCCAGCATTTT CASTGQGLNQPQHF TRBV19 . TRBJ1-5 TRBD1
TGTGCCAGCAGCAGCACAGGGATGTATACGCAGTATTTT CASSSTGMYTQYF TRBV12-3/TRBV12-4 . TRBJ2-3 .
TGTGCCAGCAGCCCGAGTCGGGACAGGGGACCGAATCAGCCCCAGCATTTT CASSPSRDRGPNQPQHF TRBV5-6 . TRBJ1-5 TRBD1